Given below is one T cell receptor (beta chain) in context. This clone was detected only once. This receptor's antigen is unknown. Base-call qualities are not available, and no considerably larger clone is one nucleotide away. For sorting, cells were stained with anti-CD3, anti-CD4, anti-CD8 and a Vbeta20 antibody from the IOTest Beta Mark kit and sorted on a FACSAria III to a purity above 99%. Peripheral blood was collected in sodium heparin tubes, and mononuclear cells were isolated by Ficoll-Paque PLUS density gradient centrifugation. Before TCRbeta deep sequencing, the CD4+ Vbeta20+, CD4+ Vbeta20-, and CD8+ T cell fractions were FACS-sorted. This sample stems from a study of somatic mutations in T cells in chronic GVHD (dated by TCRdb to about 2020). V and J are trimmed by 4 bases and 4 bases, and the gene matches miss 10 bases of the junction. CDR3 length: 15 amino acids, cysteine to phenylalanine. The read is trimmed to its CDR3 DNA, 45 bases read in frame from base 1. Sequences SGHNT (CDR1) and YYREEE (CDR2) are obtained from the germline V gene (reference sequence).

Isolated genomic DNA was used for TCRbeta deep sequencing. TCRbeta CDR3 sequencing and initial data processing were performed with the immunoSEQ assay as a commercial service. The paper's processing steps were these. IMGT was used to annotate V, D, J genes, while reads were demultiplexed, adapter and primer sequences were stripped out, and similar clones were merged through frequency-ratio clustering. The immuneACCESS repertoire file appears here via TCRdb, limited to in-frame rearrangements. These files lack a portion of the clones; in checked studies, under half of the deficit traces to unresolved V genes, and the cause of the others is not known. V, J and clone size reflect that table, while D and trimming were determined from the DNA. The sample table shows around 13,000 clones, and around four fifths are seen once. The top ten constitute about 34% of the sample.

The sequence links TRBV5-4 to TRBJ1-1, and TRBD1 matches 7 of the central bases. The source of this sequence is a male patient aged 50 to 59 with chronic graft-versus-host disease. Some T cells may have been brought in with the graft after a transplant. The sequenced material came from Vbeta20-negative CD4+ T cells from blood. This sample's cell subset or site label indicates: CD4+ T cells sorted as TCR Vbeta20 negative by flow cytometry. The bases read TGTGCCAGCAGCCCGCGAGGACAGGTAACCACTGAAGCTTTCTTT. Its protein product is CASSPRGQVTTEAFF.